This passage covers 32 T cell receptor beta chains from one sample sequenced in a study of T cell changes during pregnancy in multiple sclerosis. Sequencing used immunoSEQ multiplex PCR; TCRdb keeps in-frame clones, though not all of them. The sample shows roughly 45,000 clones, 88% of them seen only once. This material consisted of CD4+ T cells from peripheral blood mononuclear cells, taken in the second trimester of pregnancy. These TCRs come from a female donor with multiple sclerosis, enrolled in a pregnancy study.

The chain's CDR3 is CASSYSSGTNEQFF. For the CDR3, the DNA is TGTGCCAGCAGCTACTCCAGCGGGACCAATGAGCAGTTCTTC. The chain recombines TRBV28 with TRBJ2-1; 7 nucleotides match TRBD2. The CDR3 extends over 14 amino acids. In germline, CDR1 is MDHEN, CDR2 SYDVKM. With V trimmed by 6 bases and J by 6 bases, 8 bases remained unmatched.

V is TRBV7-8 and J is TRBJ1-6; TRBD1 is a possible D gene (5 bases). Germline V gives CDR1 SGHVS, CDR2 FQNEAQ. With 4 bases removed from V and 6 bases from J, the gap between germline ends came to 25 bases. This CDR3 contains 19 residues. The CDR3 sequence: CASSSHLSPQEQFNSPLHF. The CDR3, as DNA: TGTGCCAGCAGCTCACACCTATCGCCACAGGAGCAATTTAATTCACCCCTCCACTTT.

The CDR3 protein is CASSSRQGNQPQHF. The CDR3 nucleotides are TGTGCCAGCAGCTCACGACAGGGCAATCAGCCCCAGCATTTT. The chain has TRBV7-2 and TRBJ1-5; a possible D gene is TRBD1 (6 bases). Germline V gives CDR1 SGHTA, CDR2 FQGNSA. V lost 4 bases to trimming and J lost 2 bases, with 9 bases between them. The CDR3 totals 14 residues.

This chain uses TRBV5-1 with TRBJ2-5; 7 bases map to TRBD2. The CDR3 runs to 13 residues. Unmatched junction bases numbered 3, after V lost 0 bases and J lost 7 bases. Germline CDR1 and CDR2: SGHRS and YFSETQ. This CDR3 is CASSLGGGSTQYF. DNA of the CDR3: TGCGCCAGCAGCTTGGGCGGGGGTTCGACCCAGTACTTC.

V and J are TRBV18 and TRBJ1-1; TRBD1 might be the D (5 bases). V lost 3 bases, J lost 5 bases, and 19 bases lay in between. The CDR3 consists of 16 residues. Germline-derived CDR1 and CDR2 are KGHSH and LQKENI. This CDR3 is CASSPETMHRRTEAFF. The CDR3 DNA reads TGTGCCAGCTCACCGGAAACGATGCACAGGCGAACTGAAGCTTTCTTT.

The chain uses TRBV4-1 and TRBJ2-3; no definite D call. The germline gives CDR1 MGHRA, CDR2 YSYEKL. The CDR3 has 14 residues. Trimming took 3 bases from V and 0 from J, leaving 7 bases between them. The CDR3 loop reads CASSQETSTDTQYF. The CDR3 coding sequence is TGCGCCAGCAGCCAGGAGACTAGCACAGATACGCAGTATTTT.

The rearrangement joins TRBV21-1 to TRBJ2-1; the table's D gene call, TRBD1, was not cross checked with the DNA. TRBV21-1 is designated a pseudogene. The CDR3 has 15 residues. The CDR3 DNA reads as TGTGCCAGCAGCAGGAGGGACAGGGGTCAAAATGAGCAGTTCTTC. It specifies CASSRRDRGQNEQFF.

The chain carries TRBV7-9 and TRBJ1-5; D perhaps matches TRBD1 (6 bases). Germline CDR1 and CDR2: SEHNR and FQNEAQ (reference sequence). Trimming stripped 5 bases from V and 5 bases from J, with 13 bases between. The CDR3 consists of 14 residues. The CDR3 loop reads CASSHTGLDQPQHF. The CDR3 nucleotides read TGTGCCAGCAGCCACACAGGGTTGGATCAGCCCCAGCATTTT.

The V and J genes are TRBV29-1 and TRBJ2-6, with no clear D. V was cut by 6 bases and J by 7 bases, with 13 bases left in between. In germline, CDR1 is SQVTM, CDR2 ANQGSEA. CDR3 length: 13 residues. CDR3 sequence (DNA): TGCAGCGTCTCTACCTTCTCAGCCAACGTCCTGACTTTC. Its translation is CSVSTFSANVLTF.

The J gene is TRBJ1-3, the V gene TRBV4-3; D perhaps matches TRBD1 (5 bases). V lost 4 bases, J lost 0 bases, and 13 bases lay in between. Looked up from germline, CDR1 is LGHNA and CDR2 is YSLEER. The CDR3 extends over 16 amino acids. CDR3 sequence reads: CASSPEDTHSGNTIYF. For the CDR3, the DNA is TGCGCCAGCAGCCCTGAGGACACTCACTCTGGAAACACCATATATTTT.

This sequence joins TRBV6-6 and TRBJ1-2; TRBD1 agrees at 9 bases. J was trimmed by 13 bases and V by 5 bases; bases with no gene match: 11. The CDR3 has 13 residues. In germline, CDR1 is MNHNY, CDR2 SVGAGI (reference sequence). This CDR3 is CASSTIPGQGGTF. The CDR3 coding sequence is TGTGCCAGCAGTACCATTCCGGGACAGGGTGGCACCTTC.

The chain has TRBV6-5 and TRBJ2-3; the D is unclear. This CDR3 comprises 16 residues. Trimming left V 1 base short and J 6 bases short, with 17 bases between. CDR1 MNHEY and CDR2 SVGAGI come from the germline V gene. CDR3 in DNA: TGTGCCAGCAGTTACTTAACGGGTCCCGGCCCGGATACGCAGTATTTT. The encoded protein is CASSYLTGPGPDTQYF.

The CDR3 bases are TGTGCCAGCAGCAAGCGGGAGGGCCTTGAGCAGTACTTC. The encoded protein is CASSKREGLEQYF. The chain joins TRBV11-3 to TRBJ2-7; 10 bases match TRBD2. The V gene end was trimmed by 5 bases and the J gene end by 7 bases; junction bases not matched to a gene: 5. This CDR3 is 13 amino acids long. The germline CDR1 and CDR2 sequences are SGHNT and YENEEA.

This clone has more than one count but fewer than ten. The chain joins TRBV4-2 to TRBJ2-7; TRBD2 matches at 8 bases. With V trimmed by 0 bases and J by 1 base, 5 bases remained unmatched. The germline V gene encodes CDR1 LGHNA and CDR2 YNFKEQ. This CDR3 comprises 16 residues. The CDR3 loop reads CASSQDLAGGSYEQYF. CDR3 nucleotides: TGTGCCAGCAGCCAAGATCTGGCGGGAGGTTCCTACGAGCAGTACTTC.

This chain connects TRBV19 to TRBJ2-1; possibly TRBD1 for D (6 bases). The V end was cut by 7 bases, the J end by 1 base, with 17 bases between. CDR1 is LNHDA and CDR2 is SQIVND in the germline V gene (reference sequence). The CDR3 loop spans 16 amino acids. The CDR3 loop reads CASNVGSGASYNEQFF. CDR3 nucleotides: TGTGCCAGTAATGTGGGTTCAGGGGCTTCCTACAATGAGCAGTTCTTC.

V gene TRBV10-3 combines with J gene TRBJ2-1; maybe TRBD2 (5 bases). The CDR3 is 15 amino acids. CDR1 is ENHRY and CDR2 is SYGVKD in the germline V gene. Trimming stripped 4 bases from V and 7 bases from J, with 17 bases between. The CDR3 here is CAISGGSVNLNEQFF. The CDR3 DNA follows: TGTGCCATCAGTGGGGGTAGCGTTAATCTGAATGAGCAGTTCTTC.

The chain combines TRBV29-1 with TRBJ2-1; TRBD1 matches at 7 bases. V gave up 3 bases and J gave up 4 bases; unmatched junction bases: 3. The CDR3 length is 13 residues. Germline CDR1 and CDR2: SQVTM and ANQGSEA. CDR3 in amino acids: CSVDKGAYNEQFF. CDR3 DNA: TGCAGCGTTGATAAGGGGGCTTACAATGAGCAGTTCTTC.

The rearrangement joins TRBV7-9 to TRBJ1-2; D remains ambiguous. The CDR3 totals 13 residues. V shed 3 bases and J shed 8 bases, with 13 bases lying between them. Germline CDR1 reads SEHNR; CDR2 reads FQNEAQ (reference sequence). The CDR3 is CASSLARLEGYTF. CDR3 bases: TGTGCCAGCAGCTTGGCCCGACTGGAGGGCTACACCTTC. Using reference TRBV7-9 and TRBJ1-2 for the parts outside the CDR3, the full variable domain is DTGVSQNPRHKITKRGQNVTFRCDPISEHNRLYWYRQTLGQGPEFLTYFQNEAQLEKSRLLSDRFSAERPKGSFSTLEIQRTEQGDSAMYLCASSLARLEGYTFGSGTRLTVV.

V and J are TRBV7-9 and TRBJ1-2, with 10 bases identical to TRBD1. J gave up 4 bases and V 3 bases, and 8 bases lay outside the gene matches. The CDR3 consists of 16 residues. CDR1 SEHNR and CDR2 FQNEAQ come from the germline V gene (reference sequence). DNA of the CDR3: TGTGCCAGCAGCTTTGGTAGGACAGGGGGGTTCTATGGCTACACCTTC. Translating it yields CASSFGRTGGFYGYTF.

In the case of this clone: The sample carries other DNA sequences with the same CDR3. The rearrangement joins TRBV18 to TRBJ2-7; D possibly corresponds to TRBD2 (5 bases). Trimming took off 1 base at V and 0 bases at J, with 7 bases between the two ends. The CDR3 is 14 amino acids. The V gene's germline CDR1 is KGHSH and CDR2 LQKENI. This CDR3 reads CASSPRGSSYEQYF. As DNA, the CDR3 is TGTGCCAGCTCACCACGTGGGAGCTCCTACGAGCAGTACTTC.

This clone appeared a few times. Here the CDR3 DNA reads TGTGCCAGCAGTTCTCTAGCGGGAGGGCCTAAGGAGCAGTACTTC. It specifies CASSSLAGGPKEQYF. The chain combines TRBV27 with TRBJ2-7, with 12 nucleotides matching TRBD2. Germline V gene sequence: CDR1 MNHEY, CDR2 SMNVEV (reference sequence). The V gene end was trimmed by 4 bases and the J gene end by 7 bases; junction bases not matched to a gene: 8. This CDR3 region has 15 residues.

The V and J genes are TRBV30 and TRBJ1-2, with 8 bases fitting TRBD1. Germline assignment: CDR1 GTSNPN and CDR2 SVGIG (reference sequence). J gave up 6 bases and V 5 bases, and 8 bases lay outside the gene matches. The CDR3 runs to 13 residues. Here the CDR3 DNA reads TGTGCCTGGGGTATGACGACAGGGGATGGCTACACCTTC. Translation: CAWGMTTGDGYTF.

In this sample, this clone turned up once. The CDR3 DNA is TGTGCCAGCAGTTCCAGGCTGAGGAGGGCGGGTAATGAGCAGTTCTTC. The encoded protein is CASSSRLRRAGNEQFF. The rearrangement joins TRBV6-5 to TRBJ2-1; D may be TRBD2 (6 bases). This CDR3 spans 16 amino acids. From germline, CDR1 is MNHEY and CDR2 SVGAGI. The V end lost 4 bases, the J end lost 7 bases, and 20 bases lay between the germline ends.

The chain carries TRBV28 and TRBJ1-2; no definite D call. The CDR3 spans 13 residues. Germline CDR1 is MDHEN and CDR2 is SYDVKM. Trimming pared 1 base from V and 4 bases from J, leaving 7 bases between. The CDR3 sequence is CASSLLPVYGYTF. CDR3 in DNA: TGTGCCAGCAGTTTATTACCGGTCTATGGCTACACCTTC.

The J gene is TRBJ1-2, the V gene TRBV19, with 9 bases lining up with TRBD1. This CDR3 has 14 amino acids. CDR1 and CDR2 from the germline V gene are LNHDA and SQIVND (reference sequence). V shed 5 bases and J 3 bases; nucleotides not matched to a gene: 4. This CDR3 reads CASSFRDRDYGYTF. CDR3 in DNA: TGTGCCAGTAGTTTTCGGGACAGGGACTATGGCTACACCTTC. Full variable domain (outside the CDR3, taken from reference TRBV19 and TRBJ1-2): DGGITQSPKYLFRKEGQNVTLSCEQNLNHDAMYWYRQDPGQGLRLIYYSQIVNDFQKGDIAEGYSVSREKKESFPLTVTSAQKNPTAFYLCASSFRDRDYGYTFGSGTRLTVV.

The rearrangement joins TRBV5-6 to TRBJ1-1; 7 bases align to TRBD1. The germline CDR1 and CDR2 sequences are SGHDT and YYEEEE. After removal of 3 bases from V and 4 bases from J, the junction contained 9 bases not matched to a gene. The length of the CDR3 is 15 residues. The CDR3 here is CASSYPDRYGTEAFF. The CDR3 DNA reads TGTGCCAGCAGCTATCCGGACAGGTATGGCACTGAAGCTTTCTTT.

The chain combines TRBV19 with TRBJ1-3, with 7 positions matching TRBD1. Germline assignment: CDR1 LNHDA and CDR2 SQIVND (reference sequence). V shed 6 bases and J 0 bases; nucleotides not matched to a gene: 17. The CDR3 runs 19 residues. The CDR3 loop reads CASSQLAGQSLSSGNTIYF. The CDR3, as DNA: TGTGCCAGTAGCCAGTTGGCGGGACAGAGCTTGAGCTCTGGAAACACCATATATTTT. The variable domain in full, completed from reference TRBV19 and TRBJ1-3, reads DGGITQSPKYLFRKEGQNVTLSCEQNLNHDAMYWYRQDPGQGLRLIYYSQIVNDFQKGDIAEGYSVSREKKESFPLTVTSAQKNPTAFYLCASSQLAGQSLSSGNTIYFGEGSWLTVV.

The chain combines TRBV27 with TRBJ2-7; tentative D call: TRBD1 (5 bases). Per the germline V gene, CDR1 is MNHEY and CDR2 is SMNVEV (reference sequence). The length of the CDR3 is 15 residues. V dropped 1 base and J dropped 4 bases, with 14 bases sitting between them. CDR3 sequence: CASSLYARVGYEQYF. Here the CDR3 DNA reads TGTGCCAGCAGTTTATACGCCAGGGTGGGGTACGAGCAGTACTTC.

V usage is TRBV29-1 and J usage is TRBJ2-4; the match to TRBD2 covers 10 bases. The CDR3 runs to 15 residues. The germline V gene encodes CDR1 SQVTM and CDR2 ANQGSEA. V lost 7 bases and J lost 6; bases outside the gene matches: 12. The DNA of the CDR3 is TGCAGCGGTGGGGAGGGGCTAGCGGGAGTAAACATTCAGTACTTC. Protein sequence: CSGGEGLAGVNIQYF.

The chain uses TRBV10-3 and TRBJ2-3; 8 positions match TRBD1. Germline CDR1 and CDR2: ENHRY and SYGVKD. There are 14 residues in the CDR3. V was pared by 8 bases and J by 2 bases, with 6 bases of the junction left unmatched. DNA of the CDR3: TGTGCCATCGCAGACAGGGGCCCCACAGATACGCAGTATTTT. Its protein product is CAIADRGPTDTQYF.

Points on this clone: Different DNA sequences within this sample yield the same CDR3. V is TRBV7-2 and J is TRBJ2-5; the D gene is possibly TRBD2 (6 bases). CDR3 length equals 13 residues. The V end was cut by 0 bases, the J end by 4 bases, with 6 bases between. CDR1 is SGHTA and CDR2 is FQGNSA in the germline V gene. DNA for the CDR3: TGTGCCAGCAGCTTAGCGCGGGGAGAGACCCAGTACTTC. It codes for CASSLARGETQYF.

This rearrangement joins TRBV25-1 to TRBJ1-4; tentative D call: TRBD1 (6 bases). The CDR3 has 14 residues. In germline, CDR1 is MGHDK, CDR2 SYGVNS. V was pared by 7 bases and J by 4 bases, with 13 bases between. In DNA form, the CDR3 reads TGTGCCAGCAAGCAGACAGGATATAATGAAAAACTGTTTTTT. Amino acid sequence: CASKQTGYNEKLFF.